This TCR beta chain was identified during a study of Graves' ophthalmopathy and Graves' hyperthyroidism. Across the whole study: Peripheral blood collection took place at initial diagnosis, before any treatment. The study, taken as a whole, reports: This model predicted ophthalmopathy progression (sensitivity 65% to 71%, specificity 72.22%). Distinction of ophthalmopathy from stable hyperthyroidism by a 13-signature model reached approximately 88% sensitivity and 75% to 83% specificity.

In this sample, this clonotype turned up many times. Its antigen is currently unknown. V was clipped by 3 bases and J by 6 bases, with 11 bases between them. The germline CDR1 and CDR2 sequences are DFQATT and SNEGSKA (reference sequence). This CDR3 is built from 13 residues. From RNA, the CDR3 regions of TCR beta chains were amplified and sequenced. Investigators did first-round RT-PCR with HTBI primers, then second-round multiplex PCR. A single record per CDR3 protein comes from TCRdb applying MiXCR to the multiplex PCR reads. The sample includes hundreds of thousands of distinct CDR3 sequences, 22% of them seen just once. A volume of approximately 9.2 ml of fresh peripheral blood supplied the PBMCs.

This clonotype was sampled from a woman younger than 30 with stable Graves' hyperthyroidism. Some clones in this sample may be carry-over from other donors' samples. Sample: peripheral blood. The chain employs TRBV20-1 and TRBJ2-2, with D maybe TRBD1 (5 bases). The CDR3 is CSASETGAGELFF. CDR3 in DNA: TGCAGTGCTAGTGAAACAGGCGCCGGGGAGCTGTTTTTT.